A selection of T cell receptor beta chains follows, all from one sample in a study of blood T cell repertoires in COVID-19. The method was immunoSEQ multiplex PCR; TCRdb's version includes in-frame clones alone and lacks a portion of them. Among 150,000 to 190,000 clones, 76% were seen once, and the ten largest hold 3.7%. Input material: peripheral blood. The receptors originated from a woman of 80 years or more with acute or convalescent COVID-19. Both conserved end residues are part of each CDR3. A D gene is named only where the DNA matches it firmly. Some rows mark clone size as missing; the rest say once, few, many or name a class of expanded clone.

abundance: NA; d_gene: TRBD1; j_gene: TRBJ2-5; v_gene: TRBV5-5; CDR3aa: CASSATWTGTETQYF; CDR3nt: TGTGCCAGCAGCGCTACATGGACAGGGACGGAGACCCAGTACTTC
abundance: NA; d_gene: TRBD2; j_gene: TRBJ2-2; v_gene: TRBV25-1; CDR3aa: CASSESSGENTGELFF; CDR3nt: TGTGCCAGCAGTGAGTCGAGCGGGGAGAACACCGGGGAGCTGTTTTTT
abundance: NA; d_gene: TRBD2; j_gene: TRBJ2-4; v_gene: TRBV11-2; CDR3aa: CASSSTSGGNLAKNIQYF; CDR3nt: TGTGCCAGCAGCTCGACTAGCGGGGGGAACCTAGCCAAAAACATTCAGTACTTC
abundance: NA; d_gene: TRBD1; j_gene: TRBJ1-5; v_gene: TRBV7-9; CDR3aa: CASSRDRNQPQHF; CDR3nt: TGTGCCAGCAGCCGGGACAGAAATCAGCCCCAGCATTTT
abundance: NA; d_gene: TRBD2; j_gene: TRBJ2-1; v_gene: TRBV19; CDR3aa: CASTPSGNAIYNEQFF; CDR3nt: TGTGCCAGTACTCCGAGCGGGAACGCGATCTACAATGAGCAGTTCTTC
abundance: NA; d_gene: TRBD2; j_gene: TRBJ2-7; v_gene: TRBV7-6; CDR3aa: CASSLESGGDSYEQYF; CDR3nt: TGTGCCAGCAGCTTAGAATCCGGGGGGGACTCCTACGAGCAGTACTTC
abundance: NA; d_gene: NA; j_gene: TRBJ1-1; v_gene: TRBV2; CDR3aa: CASSVVVNTEAFF; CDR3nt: TGTGCCAGCAGTGTCGTAGTGAACACTGAAGCTTTCTTT
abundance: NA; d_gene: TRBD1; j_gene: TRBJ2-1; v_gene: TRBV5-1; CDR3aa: CASSLAGQGYNEQFF; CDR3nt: TGCGCCAGCAGCTTGGCGGGACAGGGCTACAATGAGCAGTTCTTC
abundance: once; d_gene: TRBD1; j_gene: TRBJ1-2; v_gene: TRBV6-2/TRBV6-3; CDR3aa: CASSYFGQGGYGYTF; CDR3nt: TGTGCCAGCAGTTACTTCGGACAGGGAGGCTATGGCTACACCTTC
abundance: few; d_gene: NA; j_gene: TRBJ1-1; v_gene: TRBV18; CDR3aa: CASSPTEDQGAFF; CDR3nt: TGTGCCAGCTCACCAACCGAGGATCAGGGAGCTTTCTTT
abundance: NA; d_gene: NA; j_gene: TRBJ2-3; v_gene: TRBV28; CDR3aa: CAIRGTDTQYF; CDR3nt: TGTGCCATCCGGGGCACAGATACGCAGTATTTT
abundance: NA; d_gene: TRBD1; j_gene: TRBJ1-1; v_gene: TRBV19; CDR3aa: CASSRGSGQGITEAFF; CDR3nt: TGTGCCAGTAGTAGGGGATCGGGACAGGGGATCACTGAAGCTTTCTTT
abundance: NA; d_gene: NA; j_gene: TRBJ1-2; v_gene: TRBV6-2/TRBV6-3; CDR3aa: CASSYSSGYTF; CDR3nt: TGTGCCAGCAGTTACTCGAGTGGCTACACCTTC
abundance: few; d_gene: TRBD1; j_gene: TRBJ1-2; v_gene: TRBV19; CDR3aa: CATIPPGQYRNNGYTF; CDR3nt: TGTGCCACTATACCCCCGGGACAGTACCGAAATAATGGCTACACCTTC